One and the same sample provided the 22 T cell receptor beta chains below, sequenced in a study of blood T cell repertoires in COVID-19 (dated by TCRdb to 2018 to 2021). The method behind the library was the immunoSEQ multiplex PCR assay. Not all clones reach the TCRdb copy of this immuneACCESS table, which keeps in-frame sequences only. Checked studies attribute under half of the gap to unresolved V genes and leave the rest unexplained. The table for this sample lists about 94,000 clones; about four fifths of them were counted only once. The ten largest clones capture roughly 6.3% of the sample. The specimen was peripheral blood. These receptor sequences come from a man aged 55-75 years with acute or convalescent COVID-19.

The gene calls are TRBV5-1 and TRBJ2-1, with TRBD2 as a possible D gene (6 bases). The germline V gene encodes CDR1 SGHRS and CDR2 YFSETQ. The CDR3 has 13 residues. Trimming left V 3 bases short and J 10 bases short, with 14 bases between. The CDR3 bases are TGCGCCAGCAGCTGGGGGTCAGGGAGGGAGCAGTTCTTC. Its translation: CASSWGSGREQFF.

The gene calls are TRBV5-6 and TRBJ2-3; D is unresolved. Germline V gives CDR1 SGHDT, CDR2 YYEEEE. The V end lost 0 bases, the J end lost 1 base, and 9 bases lay between the germline ends. This CDR3 spans 15 amino acids. DNA of the CDR3: TGTGCCAGCAGCTTGGGTTCAGGTCGCACAGATACGCAGTATTTT. Its protein product is CASSLGSGRTDTQYF. Looking up the rest from reference TRBV5-6 and TRBJ2-3 gives the full variable domain: DAGVTQSPTHLIKTRGQQVTLRCSPKSGHDTVSWYQQALGQGPQFIFQYYEEEERQRGNFPDRFSGHQFPNYSSELNVNALLLGDSALYLCASSLGSGRTDTQYFGPGTRLTVL.

The rearrangement uses TRBV19 and TRBJ1-2, with D perhaps TRBD1 (6 bases). Germline V gene sequence: CDR1 LNHDA, CDR2 SQIVND (reference sequence). CDR3 length: 14 residues. The V and J ends lost 4 bases and 1 base respectively, with 10 bases between them. The CDR3 nucleotides are TGTGCCAGTAGTAGTACAGGGAATAACTATGGCTACACCTTC. It yields the protein CASSSTGNNYGYTF.

The CDR3 bases are TGTGCCTGGAGTGTCACAGGGCGAACTGAAGCTTTCTTT. Its protein is CAWSVTGRTEAFF. The chain employs TRBV30 and TRBJ1-1; D is perhaps TRBD1 (6 bases). Germline V gene lookup returns CDR1 GTSNPN and CDR2 SVGIG (reference sequence). The CDR3 covers 13 residues. Trimming took off 0 bases at V and 5 bases at J, with 10 bases between the two ends.

The genes are TRBV5-1 and TRBJ1-2, with D unclear. In germline, CDR1 is SGHRS, CDR2 YFSETQ. The CDR3 spans 14 residues. The V and J ends lost 0 bases and 2 bases respectively, with 8 bases between them. The CDR3, as DNA: TGCGCCAGCAGCTTGGCCGAACGGAACTATGGCTACACCTTC. It yields the protein CASSLAERNYGYTF.

The chain has TRBV5-6 and TRBJ1-2; D may be TRBD1 (6 bases). Trimming shortened V by 5 bases and J by 4 bases, and 12 bases separated the two germline ends. Germline V gene lookup returns CDR1 SGHDT and CDR2 YYEEEE. The length of the CDR3 is 13 residues. CDR3 amino acids: CASSLDRSYGYTF. The CDR3 DNA follows: TGTGCCAGCAGTCTTGACAGGAGCTATGGCTACACCTTC. The full variable domain, with the rest looked up from reference TRBV5-6 and TRBJ1-2, is DAGVTQSPTHLIKTRGQQVTLRCSPKSGHDTVSWYQQALGQGPQFIFQYYEEEERQRGNFPDRFSGHQFPNYSSELNVNALLLGDSALYLCASSLDRSYGYTFGSGTRLTVV.

The chain uses TRBV13 and TRBJ1-5, with 8 bases identical to TRBD1. After removal of 4 bases from V and 6 bases from J, the junction contained 2 bases not matched to a gene. Germline V gene data show CDR1 as PRHDT and CDR2 as FYEKMQ (reference sequence). The CDR3 sequence is 13 residues long. The CDR3 DNA sequence: TGTGCCAGCAGCTGGGGGACAGGTCAGCCCCAGCATTTT. Translated: CASSWGTGQPQHF.

This sequence joins TRBV6-2 or TRBV6-3 and TRBJ2-1, with TRBD1 as a possible D gene (5 bases). This CDR3 is built from 14 residues. Deletions cut 2 bases from V and 3 bases from J, with 8 bases between. Germline V lookup: CDR1 MNHEY, CDR2 SVGEGT. The CDR3 sequence: CASSYKTVYNEQFF. DNA for the CDR3: TGTGCCAGCAGTTACAAGACAGTCTACAATGAGCAGTTCTTC.

This chain joins TRBV15 and TRBJ2-7, with TRBD1 matching 8 bases. Germline values: CDR1 LNHNV, CDR2 YYDKDF (reference sequence). The CDR3 runs 16 residues. Unmatched junction bases numbered 6, after V lost 0 bases and J lost 2 bases. CDR3 loop: CATSRDRTGTTYEQYF. In nucleotides, the CDR3 is TGTGCCACCAGCAGAGATCGGACAGGGACCACCTACGAGCAGTACTTC.

J is TRBJ1-5 and V is TRBV4-1, with TRBD1 as a possible D gene (5 bases). Germline assignment: CDR1 MGHRA and CDR2 YSYEKL. V gave up 1 base and J gave up 4 bases, with 5 bases separating them. The CDR3 loop spans 13 amino acids. CDR3 DNA: TGCGCCAGCAGCCAAGGACAGAATCAGCCCCAGCATTTT. It encodes CASSQGQNQPQHF.

V is TRBV5-1 and J is TRBJ2-1; 10 bases line up with TRBD2. Trimming removed 1 base from V and 2 bases from J; junction bases left unmatched: 6. CDR1 and CDR2 from the germline V gene are SGHRS and YFSETQ. This CDR3 has 17 amino acids. The CDR3 DNA sequence: TGCGCCAGCAGCTTGACTAGCGGGGTATTTACCTACAATGAGCAGTTCTTC. Protein product: CASSLTSGVFTYNEQFF.

The chain links TRBV5-6 to TRBJ2-7; possible D gene TRBD1, 6 bases. V gave up 0 bases and J gave up 3 bases, with 7 bases separating them. This CDR3 comprises 13 residues. CDR1 is SGHDT, CDR2 YYEEEE, per germline. CDR3 nucleotide sequence: TGTGCCAGCAGCTTGGGGACAGACTACGAGCAGTACTTC. Its translation is CASSLGTDYEQYF.

The J gene is TRBJ1-1, the V gene TRBV4-1, with 9 bases that match TRBD1. V was clipped by 4 bases and J by 3 bases; unmatched bases: 9. Germline lookup yields CDR1 MGHRA and CDR2 YSYEKL. This CDR3 comprises 16 residues. CDR3 DNA: TGCGCCAGCAGCCTACAACTGGACAGGGGCCACACTGAAGCTTTCTTT. Translation: CASSLQLDRGHTEAFF.

This clone came up a few times. The chain recombines TRBV7-9 with TRBJ2-7; 8 bases agree with TRBD1. The CDR3 length is 14 residues. The V gene's germline CDR1 is SEHNR and CDR2 FQNEAQ (reference sequence). The ends lost 1 base at V and 5 bases at J; junction bases unmatched: 4. CDR3 residues: CASSLDTGGNEQYF. CDR3 nucleotides: TGTGCCAGCAGCTTAGATACAGGGGGAAACGAGCAGTACTTC.

CDR3: CASSLLAGGKETQYF. Here the CDR3 DNA reads TGTGCCAGCAGCTTACTAGCGGGGGGCAAAGAGACCCAGTACTTC. The rearrangement uses TRBV5-4 and TRBJ2-5; 12 nucleotides align to TRBD2. The V gene's germline CDR1 is SGHNT and CDR2 YYREEE (reference sequence). The J segment lost 3 bases and the V segment lost 2 bases, leaving 2 bases of the junction unmatched. The CDR3 spans 15 residues.

CDR3 DNA: TGTGCCAGCAGTCCTGACAGGGGTGGGAAGACTGAAGCTTTCTTT. The encoded protein is CASSPDRGGKTEAFF. V gene TRBV28 combines with J gene TRBJ1-1, with 8 positions matching TRBD1. The J segment lost 5 bases and the V segment lost 5 bases, leaving 10 bases of the junction unmatched. Germline CDR1 and CDR2: MDHEN and SYDVKM. The CDR3 has 15 residues.

Details on this clone: Germline and junction disagree at one end, which may indicate a read error. The chain couples TRBV7-3 to TRBJ1-1; 12 nucleotides line up with TRBD1. CDR1 and CDR2 from the germline V gene are SGHTA and FQGTGA. The CDR3 consists of 12 residues. CDR3 coding DNA: TGTGCCAGCAGCAGAGGGGGACAGGGGGCAACATTT. This translates into CASSRGGQGATF.

This rearrangement joins TRBV5-4 to TRBJ2-3, with 9 bases matching TRBD1. The CDR3 length is 16 residues. Per germline, CDR1 SGHNT and CDR2 YYREEE (reference sequence). Germline trimming cut 4 bases from V and 2 bases from J; bases unmatched to any gene: 8. As DNA, the CDR3 is TGTGCCAGCAGCGCCGACCGGGACAGGGCCACAGATACGCAGTATTTT. It is translated as CASSADRDRATDTQYF. The full variable domain, in which reference TRBV5-4 and TRBJ2-3 provide the parts outside the CDR3, is ETGVTQSPTHLIKTRGQQVTLRCSSQSGHNTVSWYQQALGQGPQFIFQYYREEENGRGNFPPRFSGLQFPNYSSELNVNALELDDSALYLCASSADRDRATDTQYFGPGTRLTVL.

This clone came up once. The chain carries TRBV12-5 and TRBJ1-6; 7 positions match TRBD1. The germline CDR1 and CDR2 sequences are LGHNT and FRNRAP. The length of the CDR3 is 16 residues. J lost 3 bases, V lost 3 bases, and 5 bases had no gene match. In DNA, the CDR3 is TGTGCTAGTGGTTTTTGGAGGGGGCTCTATAATTCACCCCTCCACTTT. Its protein is CASGFWRGLYNSPLHF.

The chain has TRBV2 and TRBJ2-7; D may be TRBD1 (6 bases). V was shortened by 4 bases and J by 1 base, with 14 bases between the two germline ends. Germline CDR1 SNHLY, CDR2 FYNNEI. The CDR3 sequence is 15 residues long. CDR3 loop: CASSGMGASSYEQYF. Written as DNA, the CDR3 is TGTGCCAGCAGTGGGATGGGGGCCTCTTCCTACGAGCAGTACTTC. The variable domain in full, completed from reference TRBV2 and TRBJ2-7, reads EPEVTQTPSHQVTQMGQEVILRCVPISNHLYFYWYRQILGQKVEFLVSFYNNEISEKSEIFDDQFSVERPDGSNFTLKIRSTKLEDSAMYFCASSGMGASSYEQYFGPGTRLTVT.

The chain joins TRBV7-2 to TRBJ1-3; the D is unclear. Trimming removed 3 bases at V and 0 bases at J, with 18 bases between. This CDR3 has 18 residues. Germline assignment: CDR1 SGHTA and CDR2 FQGNSA. The DNA for the CDR3 is TGTGCCAGCAGCTTGCCCTTACGGGGAACAAGCTCTGGAAACACCATATATTTT. Translating gives CASSLPLRGTSSGNTIYF.

There are a few counts of this clone. This sequence joins TRBV30 and TRBJ1-2, with 8 bases lining up with TRBD1. The CDR3 extends over 16 amino acids. V lost 1 base to trimming and J lost 4 bases; unmatched junction nucleotides: 11. The V gene's germline CDR1 is GTSNPN and CDR2 SVGIG (reference sequence). The CDR3 here is CAWSGFFSGTGYGYTF. In nucleotides, the CDR3 is TGTGCCTGGAGTGGGTTCTTTTCCGGGACAGGCTATGGCTACACCTTC. Full variable domain (missing parts from reference TRBV30 and TRBJ1-2): SQTIHQWPATLVQPVGSPLSLECTVEGTSNPNLYWYRQAAGRGLQLLFYSVGIGQISSEVPQNLSASRPQDRQFILSSKKLLLSDSGFYLCAWSGFFSGTGYGYTFGSGTRLTVV.